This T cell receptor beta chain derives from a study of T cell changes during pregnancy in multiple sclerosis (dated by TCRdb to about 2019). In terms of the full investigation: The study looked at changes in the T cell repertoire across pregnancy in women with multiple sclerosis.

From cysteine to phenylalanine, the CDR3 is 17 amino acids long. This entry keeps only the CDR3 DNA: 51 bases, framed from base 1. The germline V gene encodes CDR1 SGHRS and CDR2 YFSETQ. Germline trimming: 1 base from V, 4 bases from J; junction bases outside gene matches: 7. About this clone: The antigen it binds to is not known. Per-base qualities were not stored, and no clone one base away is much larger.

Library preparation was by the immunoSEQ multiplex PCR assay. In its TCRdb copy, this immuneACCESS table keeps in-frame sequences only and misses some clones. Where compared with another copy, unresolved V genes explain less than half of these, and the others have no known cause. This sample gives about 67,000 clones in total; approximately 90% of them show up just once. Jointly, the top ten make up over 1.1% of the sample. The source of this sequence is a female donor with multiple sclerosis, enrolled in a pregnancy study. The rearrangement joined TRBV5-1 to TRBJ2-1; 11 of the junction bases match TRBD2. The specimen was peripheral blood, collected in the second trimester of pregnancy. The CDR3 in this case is CASSLTPTSGKYNEQFF. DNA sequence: TGCGCCAGCAGCTTGACCCCGACTAGCGGGAAATACAATGAGCAGTTCTTC. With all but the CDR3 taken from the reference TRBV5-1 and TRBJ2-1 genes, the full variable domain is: KAGVTQTPRYLIKTRGQQVTLSCSPISGHRSVSWYQQTPGQGLQFLFEYFSETQRNKGNFPGRFSGRQFSNSRSEMNVSTLELGDSALYLCASSLTPTSGKYNEQFFGPGTRLTVL.